This TCR beta chain was recovered during a study of cytomegalovirus exposure and HLA in healthy donors. V lost 2 bases and J lost 6; bases outside the gene matches: 9. The CDR3 has 16 amino acids. CDR1 is SGDLS, CDR2 YYNGEE, per germline. The method was immunoSEQ multiplex PCR; TCRdb's version includes in-frame clones alone and lacks a portion of them. The profile shows under 250,000 clones, over 75% of them singletons. Sequenced sample: PBMCs. The origin of this receptor is a woman under 30 in good health and CMV-seropositive. The chain links TRBV9 to TRBJ2-7; 12 bases map to TRBD2. Written as DNA, the CDR3 is TGTGCCAGCAGCGTGGCCCCCACTAGCGGGAGGTCCGAGCAGTACTTC. It yields the protein CASSVAPTSGRSEQYF.